Shown below are 16 T cell receptor beta chains from a single sample sequenced in a study of shared clonotypes between healthy human individuals. Profiling relied on immunoSEQ multiplex PCR, and the TCRdb table lists in-frame clones only, not all of them. In the table there are roughly 1.5 million clones, around 98% of which are singletons. The sample taken for sequencing was naive CD4+ T cells sorted from blood. Subset noted: CD45RA+ positively selected. These receptors were taken from a young man in good health.

The rearrangement joins TRBV7-2 to TRBJ2-5; D call uncertain. Germline V gene sequence: CDR1 SGHTA, CDR2 FQGNSA. CDR3 size: 13 residues. V lost 3 bases to trimming and J lost 5 bases, with 10 bases between them. The CDR3 here is CASSFGPEETQYF. DNA for the CDR3: TGTGCCAGCAGCTTCGGACCGGAGGAGACCCAGTACTTC.

The gene calls are TRBV28 and TRBJ2-7; perhaps TRBD1 as D (5 bases). Trimming took 4 bases from V and 7 from J, leaving 11 bases between them. The length of the CDR3 is 12 residues. The germline V gene has CDR1 MDHEN and CDR2 SYDVKM. CDR3 protein: CASSSTKGEQYF. Here the CDR3 DNA reads TGTGCCAGCAGTTCGACCAAGGGGGAGCAGTACTTC.

The V and J genes are TRBV28 and TRBJ1-2, with TRBD1 matching over 7 bases. This CDR3 region has 14 residues. Germline V lookup: CDR1 MDHEN, CDR2 SYDVKM. The ends lost 5 bases at V and 3 bases at J; junction bases unmatched: 6. CDR3 in DNA: TGTGCCAGCAGTGAGACAGGGATTTACTATGGCTACACCTTC. Its translation is CASSETGIYYGYTF.

The gene calls are TRBV18 and TRBJ2-1; D is unresolved. Trimming left V 4 bases short and J 7 bases short, with 5 bases between. Germline CDR1 is KGHSH and CDR2 is LQKENI. The CDR3 contains 11 residues. The CDR3 bases are TGTGCCAGCTCACGGAAAAATGAGCAGTTCTTC. Translated, it gives CASSRKNEQFF.

This clone was seen once. The V and J genes are TRBV6-1 and TRBJ2-2; the D gene is possibly TRBD2 (6 bases). V gave up 7 bases and J gave up 4 bases, with 10 bases separating them. Looked up from germline, CDR1 is MNHNS and CDR2 is SASEGT. The CDR3 length is 13 residues. The CDR3 region is CASILAITGELFF. The CDR3 DNA reads as TGTGCCAGCATACTAGCAATCACCGGGGAGCTGTTTTTT.

In DNA, the CDR3 is TGTGCCAGCAGCGGGAGTCGGGGGTGGTTTCAGCCCCAGCATTTT. Translated, it gives CASSGSRGWFQPQHF. The chain couples TRBV28 to TRBJ1-5; TRBD1 might be the D (5 bases). Germline lookup yields CDR1 MDHEN and CDR2 SYDVKM. The CDR3 covers 15 residues. V shed 6 bases and J shed 6 bases, with 18 bases lying between them.

The chain employs TRBV6-5 and TRBJ2-7; no reliable D call. Germline V gives CDR1 MNHEY, CDR2 SVGAGI. V was shortened by 0 bases and J by 7 bases, with 16 bases between the two germline ends. The CDR3 is made up of 15 amino acids. CDR3 protein: CASSYSWVFVGEQYF. CDR3 coding DNA: TGTGCCAGCAGTTACTCGTGGGTCTTTGTCGGGGAGCAGTACTTC.

The CDR3 sequence: CASRASNQPQHF. DNA for the CDR3: TGTGCCAGCAGGGCTAGCAATCAGCCCCAGCATTTT. The chain combines TRBV28 with TRBJ1-5; D not resolved. V lost 6 bases, J lost 0 bases, and 3 bases lay in between. The CDR3 is 12 residues long. The germline gives CDR1 MDHEN, CDR2 SYDVKM. Full variable domain (rest looked up from reference TRBV28 and TRBJ1-5): DVKVTQSSRYLVKRTGEKVFLECVQDMDHENMFWYRQDPGLGLRLIYFSYDVKMKEKGDIPEGYSVSREKKERFSLILESASTNQTSMYLCASRASNQPQHFGDGTRLSIL.

This clone was observed once. This sequence joins TRBV5-1 and TRBJ1-4; D not certain. The CDR3 runs to 15 residues. The germline V gene encodes CDR1 SGHRS and CDR2 YFSETQ. Between the trimmed V and J ends, which lost 1 base and 0 bases, there was a span of 7 bases. CDR3 sequence: CASSLIPATNEKLFF. CDR3 nucleotides: TGCGCCAGCAGCTTGATCCCGGCAACTAATGAAAAACTGTTTTTT.

CDR3 protein: CASSFEGNQPQHF. The CDR3 DNA sequence: TGTGCCAGCAGCTTCGAGGGAAATCAGCCCCAGCATTTT. J is TRBJ1-5 and V is TRBV11-2; D ambiguous. The length of the CDR3 is 13 residues. Per the germline V gene, CDR1 is SGHAT and CDR2 is FQNNGV. V lost 3 bases and J lost 4, with 7 bases in between.

This sequence joins TRBV5-1 and TRBJ1-5, with a possible D match to TRBD1 (5 bases). V was cut by 5 bases and J by 7 bases, with 13 bases left in between. There are 13 residues in the CDR3. Germline CDR1 SGHRS, CDR2 YFSETQ. The CDR3 loop reads CASRPRAGQPQHF. The CDR3 DNA sequence: TGCGCCAGCAGGCCCAGGGCCGGCCAGCCCCAGCATTTT.

V gene TRBV10-1 combines with J gene TRBJ2-7; TRBD1 matches at 8 bases. V shed 8 bases and J 3 bases; nucleotides not matched to a gene: 6. From germline, CDR1 is WNHNN and CDR2 SYGVQD (reference sequence). The CDR3 sequence is 13 residues long. The chain's CDR3 is CASGKGQGYEQYF. The CDR3 DNA reads TGCGCCAGCGGCAAAGGACAGGGCTACGAGCAGTACTTC.

The gene calls are TRBV7-7 and TRBJ2-7; TRBD2 matches 12 bases. CDR3 length: 15 residues. V shed 1 base, J shed 7 bases, and the junction held 5 bases outside the gene matches. From germline, CDR1 is SSHAT and CDR2 FNYEAQ (reference sequence). As DNA, the CDR3 is TGTGCCAGCAGCTTAGGGACTAGCGGGAAGGAGGAGCAGTACTTC. Amino acids: CASSLGTSGKEEQYF.

V and J are TRBV5-4 and TRBJ2-2; a weak D match, TRBD2 (6 bases). Trimming removed 4 bases at V and 5 bases at J, with 24 bases between. Germline lookup yields CDR1 SGHNT and CDR2 YYREEE (reference sequence). This CDR3 is 18 amino acids long. This CDR3 is CASSPPKGGGRETGELFF. CDR3 bases: TGTGCCAGCAGCCCCCCGAAAGGTGGGGGGAGAGAAACCGGGGAGCTGTTTTTT.

This chain joins TRBV5-4 and TRBJ2-7, with TRBD2 matching over 9 bases. The germline gives CDR1 SGHNT, CDR2 YYREEE (reference sequence). V shed 4 bases and J 7 bases; nucleotides not matched to a gene: 9. The CDR3 runs 14 residues. CDR3 loop: CASSQMTSGAEQYF. In DNA, the CDR3 is TGTGCCAGCAGCCAGATGACTAGCGGAGCTGAGCAGTACTTC.

The rearrangement joins TRBV11-2 to TRBJ2-2; no clear D. CDR1 SGHAT and CDR2 FQNNGV come from the germline V gene. Between the trimmed V and J ends, which lost 5 bases and 2 bases, there was a span of 9 bases. The CDR3 contains 14 residues. CDR3 amino acids: CASSLKINTGELFF. For the CDR3, the DNA is TGTGCCAGCAGCCTGAAAATTAACACCGGGGAGCTGTTTTTT.